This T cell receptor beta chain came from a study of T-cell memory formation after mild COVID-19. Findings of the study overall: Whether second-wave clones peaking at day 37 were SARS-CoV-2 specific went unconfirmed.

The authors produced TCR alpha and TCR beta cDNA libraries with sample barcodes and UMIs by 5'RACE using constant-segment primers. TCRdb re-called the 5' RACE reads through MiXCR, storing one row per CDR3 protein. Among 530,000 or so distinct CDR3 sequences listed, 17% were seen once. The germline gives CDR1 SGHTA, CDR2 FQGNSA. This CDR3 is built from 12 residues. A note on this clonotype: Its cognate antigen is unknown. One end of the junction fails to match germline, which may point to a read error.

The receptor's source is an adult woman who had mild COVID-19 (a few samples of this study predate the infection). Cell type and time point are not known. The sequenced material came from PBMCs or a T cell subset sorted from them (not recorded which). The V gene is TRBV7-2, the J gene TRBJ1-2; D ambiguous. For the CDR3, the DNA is TGTGCCAGCAGCTCCCTCGTGGGCAGCCAGGCCTTC. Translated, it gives CASSSLVGSQAF.